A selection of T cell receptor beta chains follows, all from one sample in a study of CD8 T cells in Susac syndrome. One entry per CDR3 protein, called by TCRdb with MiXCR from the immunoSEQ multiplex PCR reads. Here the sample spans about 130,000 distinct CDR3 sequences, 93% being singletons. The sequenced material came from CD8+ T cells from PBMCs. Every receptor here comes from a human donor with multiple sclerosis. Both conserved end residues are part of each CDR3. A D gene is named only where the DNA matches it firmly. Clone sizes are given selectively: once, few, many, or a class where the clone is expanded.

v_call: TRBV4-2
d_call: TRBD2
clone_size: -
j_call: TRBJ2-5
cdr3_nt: TGTGCCAGCAGCCTGGGGACTACGCGGGGGACAGAGACCCAGTACTTC
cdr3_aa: CASSLGTTRGTETQYF

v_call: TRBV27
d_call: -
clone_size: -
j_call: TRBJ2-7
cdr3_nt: TGTGCCAGCAGTTCCCAACGCACATTCCCCTACGAGCAGTACTTC
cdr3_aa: CASSSQRTFPYEQYF

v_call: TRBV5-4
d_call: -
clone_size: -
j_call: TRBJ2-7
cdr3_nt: TGTGCCAGCAGCTTGGGGCCGGGCAGGGTCTTC
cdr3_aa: CASSLGPGRVF

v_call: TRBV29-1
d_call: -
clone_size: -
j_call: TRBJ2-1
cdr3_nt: TGCAGCGTTGGGGAGTGGCTAGCCCTGTACAATGAGCAGTTCTTC
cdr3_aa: CSVGEWLALYNEQFF

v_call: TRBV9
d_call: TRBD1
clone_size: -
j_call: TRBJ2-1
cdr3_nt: TGTGCCAGCAGCGTAGCTGGGACAGAAGTCAATGAGCAGTTCTTC
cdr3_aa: CASSVAGTEVNEQFF

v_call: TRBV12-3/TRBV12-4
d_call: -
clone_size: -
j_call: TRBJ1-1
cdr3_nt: TGTGCCAGCCTACCGCGACGAACTGATAACACTGAAGCTTTCTTT
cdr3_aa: CASLPRRTDNTEAFF

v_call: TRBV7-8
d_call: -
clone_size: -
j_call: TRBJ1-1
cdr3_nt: TGTGCCAGCACCGAAGGTCGGGGGCGGGTCACTGAAGCTTTCTTT
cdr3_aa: CASTEGRGRVTEAFF

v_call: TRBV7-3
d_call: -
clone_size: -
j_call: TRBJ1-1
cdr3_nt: TGTGCCAGCAGCTTAGCCAGTGAAGCTTTCTTT
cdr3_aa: CASSLASEAFF

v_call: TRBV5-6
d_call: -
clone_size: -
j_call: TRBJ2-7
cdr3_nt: TGTGCCAGCAGTAACCTACGCGGCGAGCAGTACTTC
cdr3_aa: CASSNLRGEQYF

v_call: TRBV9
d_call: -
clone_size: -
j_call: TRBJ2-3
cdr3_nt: TGTGCCAGCAGCGTAGGGGGAGCTACCGCAGATACGCAGTATTTT
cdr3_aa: CASSVGGATADTQYF

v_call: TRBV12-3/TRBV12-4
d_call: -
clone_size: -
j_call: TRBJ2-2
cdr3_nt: TGTGCCAGCCGCGGCCCTACCGGGGAGCTGTTTTTT
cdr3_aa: CASRGPTGELFF

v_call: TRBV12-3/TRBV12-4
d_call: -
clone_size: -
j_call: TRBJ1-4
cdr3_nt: TGTGCCAGCAGTTGGGGAAGCGGTGGAAAACTGTTTTTT
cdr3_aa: CASSWGSGGKLFF

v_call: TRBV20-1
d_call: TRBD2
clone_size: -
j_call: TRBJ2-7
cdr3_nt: TGCAGTGCTATCTCGGGACTAGCTTACGAGCAGTACTTC
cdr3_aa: CSAISGLAYEQYF

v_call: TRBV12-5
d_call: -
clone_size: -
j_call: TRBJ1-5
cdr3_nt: TGTGCTAGTGGTCCCCCGACGAGAAGTAGCAATCAGCCCCAGCATTTT
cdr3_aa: CASGPPTRSSNQPQHF

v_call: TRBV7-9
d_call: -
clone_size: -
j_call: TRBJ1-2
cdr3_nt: TGTGCCAGCAGGCTGGGCGGCTACACCTTC
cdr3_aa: CASRLGGYTF

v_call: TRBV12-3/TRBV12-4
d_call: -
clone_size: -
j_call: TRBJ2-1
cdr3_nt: TGTGCCAGCAGACCTACAGGCACTGAGCAGTTCTTC
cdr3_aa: CASRPTGTEQFF

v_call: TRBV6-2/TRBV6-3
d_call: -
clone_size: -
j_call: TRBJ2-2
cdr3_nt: TGTGCCAGCAGTCCTGGACGCCTCACCGGGGAGCTGTTTTTT
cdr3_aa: CASSPGRLTGELFF

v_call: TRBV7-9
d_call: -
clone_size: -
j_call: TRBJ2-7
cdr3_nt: TGTGCCAGCGGACCGGGCACACCCTACGAGCAGTACTTC
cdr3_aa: CASGPGTPYEQYF

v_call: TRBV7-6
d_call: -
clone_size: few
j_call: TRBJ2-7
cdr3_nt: TGTGCCAGCAGCACAGGGGAGGGCGGCCAGTACTTC
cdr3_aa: CASSTGEGGQYF

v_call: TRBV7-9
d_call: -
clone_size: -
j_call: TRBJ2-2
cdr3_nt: TGTGCCAGCAGCCTCCAGGGTGCCCTGCCCGGGGAGCTGTTTTTT
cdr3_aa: CASSLQGALPGELFF

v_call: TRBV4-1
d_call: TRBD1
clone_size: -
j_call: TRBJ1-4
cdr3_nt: TGCGCCAGCAGCCAAGGGACAGGACCTTGGGAAAAACTGTTTTTT
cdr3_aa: CASSQGTGPWEKLFF

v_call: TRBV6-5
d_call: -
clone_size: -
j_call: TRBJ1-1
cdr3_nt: TGTGCCAGCAGTTACTCGATTCTTGAGGACACTGAAGCTTTCTTT
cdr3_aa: CASSYSILEDTEAFF

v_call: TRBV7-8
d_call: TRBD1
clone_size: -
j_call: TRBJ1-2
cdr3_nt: TGTGCCAGCAGCTTAACAGGGGTCAGGGGCTACACCTTC
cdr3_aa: CASSLTGVRGYTF

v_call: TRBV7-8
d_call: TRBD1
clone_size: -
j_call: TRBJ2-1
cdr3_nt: TGTGCCAGCAGCTTATACAGGGGGAATGAGCAGTTCTTC
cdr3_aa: CASSLYRGNEQFF

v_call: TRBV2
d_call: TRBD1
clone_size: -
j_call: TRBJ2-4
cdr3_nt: TGTGCCAGCAGCACAGGACAGGGCGGGCTCCTAGCCAAAAACATTCAGTACTTC
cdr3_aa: CASSTGQGGLLAKNIQYF

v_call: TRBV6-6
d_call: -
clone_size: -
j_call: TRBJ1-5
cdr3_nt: TGTGCCAGTTCCAAACCTTATAGCAATCAGCCCCAGCATTTT
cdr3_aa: CASSKPYSNQPQHF

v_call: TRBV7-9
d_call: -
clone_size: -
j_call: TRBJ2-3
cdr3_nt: TGTGCCAGCAGCCCGTCAACAGCCTCCGTTGGGCAGTATTTT
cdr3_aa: CASSPSTASVGQYF

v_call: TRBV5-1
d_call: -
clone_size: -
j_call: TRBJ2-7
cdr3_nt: TGCGCCAGCGCTCAATGGGGGCGCGAGGGCGAGCAGTACTTC
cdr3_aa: CASAQWGREGEQYF

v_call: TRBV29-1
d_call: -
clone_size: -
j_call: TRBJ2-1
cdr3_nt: TGCAGCTCCATTCCCTCGGGGGCGGGGCTTTTGGATGAGCAGTTCTTC
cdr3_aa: CSSIPSGAGLLDEQFF